These 23 T cell receptor beta chains originate from one sample sequenced in a study of blood T cell repertoires in COVID-19. The repertoire was sequenced with immunoSEQ multiplex PCR; TCRdb's copy has only in-frame clones and lacks some. The top ten clones hold about a quarter of a sample with around 180,000 clones, around 89% of them seen once. Sequenced material: peripheral blood. The source is a man between 60 and 75 years old with acute or convalescent COVID-19.

The chain employs TRBV24-1 and TRBJ2-3; 8 bases fit TRBD1. V lost 1 base and J lost 6; bases outside the gene matches: 14. This CDR3 comprises 18 residues. The V gene's germline CDR1 is KGHDR and CDR2 SFDVKD. DNA of the CDR3: TGTGCCACCAGTGATTTCGAAGGCAGGGGGCTTTATGTTGATACGCAGTATTTT. This codes for CATSDFEGRGLYVDTQYF.

V usage is TRBV5-1 and J usage is TRBJ1-1; D ambiguous. The V end was cut by 0 bases, the J end by 1 base, with 13 bases between. Germline CDR1 SGHRS, CDR2 YFSETQ. This CDR3 has 16 amino acids. CDR3 sequence: CASSLESTRPNTEAFF. The CDR3 bases are TGCGCCAGCAGCTTGGAATCCACCAGGCCGAACACTGAAGCTTTCTTT.

This sequence joins TRBV30 and TRBJ1-5; no reliable D call. The CDR3 length is 13 residues. V dropped 1 base and J dropped 1 base, with 5 bases sitting between them. In germline, CDR1 is GTSNPN, CDR2 SVGIG (reference sequence). The CDR3 sequence is CAWSGQSNQPQHF. CDR3 nucleotides: TGTGCCTGGAGTGGCCAGAGCAATCAGCCCCAGCATTTT.

This clone showed up just once. This chain uses TRBV3-1 (or the pseudogene TRBV3-2) with TRBJ1-2, with 11 bases lining up with TRBD1. With 3 bases clipped from V and 3 bases from J, the junction kept 3 bases outside the gene matches. CDR3 length: 15 amino acids. CDR1 and CDR2 from the germline V gene are LGHDT and YNNKEL (reference sequence). The CDR3: CASSHGGQGDYGYTF. The CDR3 DNA is TGTGCCAGCAGCCATGGGGGACAGGGGGACTATGGCTACACCTTC.

This clone was seen only once. J is TRBJ1-1 and V is TRBV7-9; D is unresolved. CDR3 length: 15 amino acids. V dropped 1 base and J dropped 6 bases, with 15 bases sitting between them. Germline V gene data show CDR1 as SEHNR and CDR2 as FQNEAQ (reference sequence). The DNA for the CDR3 is TGTGCCAGCAGCTTAGGATCAGCGAGGAAGCCTGAAGCTTTCTTT. This gives the protein CASSLGSARKPEAFF.

J is TRBJ1-1 and V is TRBV5-6; D is possibly TRBD1 (6 bases). Germline CDR1 reads SGHDT; CDR2 reads YYEEEE. Trimming took 3 bases from V and 1 from J, leaving 25 bases between them. There are 19 residues in the CDR3. CDR3 residues: CASSSLQMGGRVENTEAFF. Written as DNA, the CDR3 is TGTGCCAGCAGCTCCCTTCAGATGGGGGGGCGAGTGGAGAACACTGAAGCTTTCTTT. Combining the CDR3 with reference TRBV5-6 and TRBJ1-1 gives the whole variable domain DAGVTQSPTHLIKTRGQQVTLRCSPKSGHDTVSWYQQALGQGPQFIFQYYEEEERQRGNFPDRFSGHQFPNYSSELNVNALLLGDSALYLCASSSLQMGGRVENTEAFFGQGTRLTVV.

V gene TRBV7-2 combines with J gene TRBJ2-5; 13 nucleotides match TRBD2. V gave up 6 bases and J gave up 4 bases; unmatched junction bases: 11. The length of the CDR3 is 17 residues. CDR1 is SGHTA, CDR2 FQGNSA, per germline. The CDR3, as DNA: TGTGCCAGCAGTTTGACTAGCGGGAGGAAGTTGGGAGAGACCCAGTACTTC. This sequence encodes CASSLTSGRKLGETQYF.

This sequence joins TRBV7-2 and TRBJ2-1; TRBD1 agrees at 8 bases. V lost 4 bases, J lost 10 bases, and 9 bases stayed unmatched. CDR1 and CDR2 from the germline V gene are SGHTA and FQGNSA. The CDR3 is made up of 14 amino acids. The CDR3 DNA is TGTGCCAGCAGCTCCGGACAGGGACGTGGGGAGCAGTTCTTC. Amino acid sequence: CASSSGQGRGEQFF.

The V and J genes are TRBV7-6 and TRBJ2-1, with 11 bases that match TRBD2. V was clipped by 5 bases and J by 4 bases; unmatched bases: 4. Germline lookup yields CDR1 SGHVS and CDR2 FNYEAQ. The CDR3 is 15 amino acids. The CDR3 here is CASSPGLAVYNEQFF. The CDR3 nucleotides read TGTGCCAGCAGCCCGGGACTAGCGGTGTACAATGAGCAGTTCTTC.

Only one count was recorded for this clone. J is TRBJ2-5 and V is TRBV19, with 9 bases identical to TRBD2. Losses at the gene ends were 9 bases for V and 3 bases for J; bases not matched to a gene: 5. CDR1 LNHDA and CDR2 SQIVND come from the germline V gene (reference sequence). This CDR3 spans 13 amino acids. The CDR3 DNA reads as TGTGCCAGCGCCGCTAGCGGGGAAGAGACCCAGTACTTC. Residues: CASAASGEETQYF.

V gene TRBV7-2 combines with J gene TRBJ2-7; 10 bases are shared with TRBD1. The CDR3 has 15 amino acids. CDR1 and CDR2 (germline): SGHTA, FQGNSA. V trimming: 5 bases; J trimming: 4 bases; junction bases outside the gene matches: 8. CDR3 nucleotide sequence: TGTGCCAGCAGCGTCTCGTGGGACAGGGGTTACGAGCAGTACTTC. Translation: CASSVSWDRGYEQYF.

CDR3 protein: CASSAPSAGQGGNTIYF. In DNA, the CDR3 is TGTGCCAGCAGCGCCCCCTCAGCCGGACAGGGGGGAAACACCATATATTTT. The chain joins TRBV11-2 to TRBJ1-3; 9 bases are shared with TRBD1. V was pared by 5 bases and J by 4 bases, with 12 bases of the junction left unmatched. Per germline, CDR1 SGHAT and CDR2 FQNNGV. The CDR3 extends over 17 amino acids.

The J gene is TRBJ1-4, the V gene TRBV2; the D is unclear. The germline gives CDR1 SNHLY, CDR2 FYNNEI. This CDR3 has 14 residues. The V and J ends lost 4 bases and 8 bases respectively, with 14 bases between them. CDR3 amino acids: CASSGRRAGEKLFF. The CDR3 DNA reads TGTGCCAGCAGTGGTCGTAGGGCGGGGGAAAAACTGTTTTTT.

The chain combines TRBV7-8 with TRBJ1-1, with a weak D call TRBD1 (5 bases). This CDR3 is built from 15 residues. Germline V lookup: CDR1 SGHVS, CDR2 FQNEAQ. Trimming took 1 base from V and 10 from J, leaving 19 bases between them. CDR3 DNA sequence: TGTGCCAGCAGCTTAGGTAGGCAGGGCGGAATTGCAGCTTTCTTT. Protein: CASSLGRQGGIAAFF.

V and J are TRBV4-2 and TRBJ1-1; TRBD1 matches at 9 bases. V gave up 0 bases and J gave up 4 bases; unmatched junction bases: 6. The CDR3 is 16 amino acids. Per germline, CDR1 LGHNA and CDR2 YNFKEQ. The chain's CDR3 is CASSQDTGTGRTEAFF. CDR3 bases: TGTGCCAGCAGCCAAGATACCGGGACAGGGCGCACTGAAGCTTTCTTT.

The gene calls are TRBV27 and TRBJ1-2; 8 nucleotides agree with TRBD1. J lost 8 bases, V lost 4 bases, and 9 bases had no gene match. Germline V CDR1 and CDR2: MNHEY, SMNVEV (reference sequence). There are 14 residues in the CDR3. This chain's CDR3 is CASSSPIRGQGYTF. CDR3 sequence (DNA): TGTGCCAGCAGTTCTCCAATCAGGGGGCAAGGCTACACCTTC.

The chain links TRBV2 to TRBJ2-1, with unresolved D. CDR1 is SNHLY and CDR2 is FYNNEI in the germline V gene. Trimming took 1 base from V and 6 from J, leaving 7 bases between them. This CDR3 contains 13 residues. CDR3 residues: CASSEESANEQFF. The CDR3 coding sequence is TGTGCCAGCAGTGAAGAGAGCGCCAATGAGCAGTTCTTC.

This chain joins TRBV9 and TRBJ1-5, with 9 bases identical to TRBD1. This CDR3 is built from 15 residues. V trimming: 3 bases; J trimming: 2 bases; junction bases outside the gene matches: 3. Germline values: CDR1 SGDLS, CDR2 YYNGEE. The CDR3 sequence is CASSATGGGNQPQHF. For the CDR3, the DNA is TGTGCCAGCAGCGCAACAGGGGGCGGCAATCAGCCCCAGCATTTT.

This clone was counted once. CDR3 sequence (DNA): TGTGCCAGCAGCTCGCCGCTCGGTGCAGATACGCAGTATTTT. The encoded protein is CASSSPLGADTQYF. The V and J genes are TRBV11-3 and TRBJ2-3, with D uncertain. The CDR3 is 14 residues long. Per the germline V gene, CDR1 is SGHNT and CDR2 is YENEEA. The V gene lost 4 bases and the J gene lost 4 bases, with 12 bases spanning the gap. Using reference TRBV11-3 and TRBJ2-3 for the parts outside the CDR3, the full variable domain is EAGVVQSPRYKIIEKKQPVAFWCNPISGHNTLYWYLQNLGQGPELLIRYENEEAVDDSQLPKDRFSAERLKGVDSTLKIQPAELGDSAVYLCASSSPLGADTQYFGPGTRLTVL.

The chain combines TRBV30 with TRBJ2-3; TRBD2 matches at 13 bases. Losses at the gene ends were 2 bases for V and 6 bases for J; bases not matched to a gene: 8. Germline V lookup: CDR1 GTSNPN, CDR2 SVGIG (reference sequence). The CDR3 spans 16 residues. The CDR3 loop is CAWSSGLAGALDTQYF. The CDR3 nucleotides read TGTGCCTGGAGTTCCGGACTAGCGGGAGCGTTGGATACGCAGTATTTT.

CDR3 nucleotides: TGTGCCAGCACCCTCGGGGGAACAGATACGCAGTATTTT. Protein: CASTLGGTDTQYF. This rearrangement joins TRBV14 to TRBJ2-3; maybe TRBD2 (6 bases). The CDR3 has 13 amino acids. From germline, CDR1 is SGHDN and CDR2 FVKESK. Trimming cost V 7 bases and J 3 bases, with 11 bases left between them.

This clone was recorded only once. The rearrangement joins TRBV18 to TRBJ2-1, with 9 nucleotides matching TRBD2. The CDR3 consists of 18 residues. V lost 2 bases and J lost 3; bases outside the gene matches: 11. The V gene's germline CDR1 is KGHSH and CDR2 LQKENI. The DNA for the CDR3 is TGTGCCAGCTCACCAGTGGCCGTAGCGGGGGTGATCTACAATGAGCAGTTCTTC. Protein: CASSPVAVAGVIYNEQFF.

The V call is TRBV6-5, the J call TRBJ2-5; TRBD1 matches 8 bases. There are 13 residues in the CDR3. Germline lookup yields CDR1 MNHEY and CDR2 SVGAGI. After removal of 6 bases from V and 3 bases from J, the junction contained 3 bases not matched to a gene. In nucleotides, the CDR3 is TGTGCCAGCAGCCGGACAGGGAAAGAGACCCAGTACTTC. Protein sequence: CASSRTGKETQYF.